This TCR beta chain stems from a study of blood T cell repertoires in COVID-19. Study background: The origin of the acute and convalescent COVID-19 samples was the United States, Italy and Spain. From T cells, B-cell-depleted T cells, or PBMCs came the material, which was cDNA or gDNA.

V was pared by 7 bases and J by 4 bases, with 13 bases between. The CDR3 contains 13 residues. Germline CDR1 MNHEY, CDR2 SVGAGI. In the source study's methods: Estimated nucleated cell counts came from reference gene primer amplification. Measured with immunoSEQ multiplex PCR; TCRdb has only the in-frame clones, and not every one. For V, J and clone size, that table is used; D and trimming come from the DNA. The sample shows approximately 260,000 clones, 84% of them seen only once. Sequenced sample: peripheral blood. The TCR sequence derives from a human donor in a cohort sampled during active COVID-19. This chain uses TRBV6-5 with TRBJ1-2, with D perhaps matching TRBD1 (6 bases). The CDR3 DNA is TGTGCCAGCATCCACACAGGGACCTATGGCTACACCTTC. Its protein is CASIHTGTYGYTF.